The 29 T cell receptor beta chains in this list originate from one sample, sequenced in a study of T cell responses to AZD1222 COVID-19 vaccine (dated by TCRdb to about 2021). Receptor libraries were prepared by the immunoSEQ multiplex PCR assay. The table was pulled from immuneACCESS by TCRdb, which kept in-frame rearrangements only. Such tables lose some clones; where checked, under half of the loss comes from unresolved V genes, and the rest has no known cause. Across this sample there are around 110,000 clones, with approximately 90% seen only once. The top ten clones comprise 5% to 7.5% of the sample. Per the publication, the time point label means: about 28 days (+/-7) after the second vaccine dose. Material: peripheral blood, obtained 28 days after the second AZD1222 dose. The receptor source for this set is an adult who received the AZD1222 COVID-19 vaccine.

The chain has TRBV20-1 and TRBJ2-1; D unclear. Germline CDR1 DFQATT, CDR2 SNEGSKA (reference sequence). Trimming cost V 3 bases and J 7 bases, with 16 bases left between them. The CDR3 contains 14 residues. The CDR3 DNA reads TGCAGTGCTAGTCCCTCCCGACTTGTTAATGAGCAGTTCTTC. This sequence encodes CSASPSRLVNEQFF.

The chain is built from TRBV3-1 (or the pseudogene TRBV3-2) and TRBJ2-5; D gene uncertain. This CDR3 is built from 14 residues. Trimming removed 4 bases from V and 5 bases from J, with 14 bases in between. Germline-derived CDR1 and CDR2 are LGHDT and YNNKEL (reference sequence). CDR3 protein: CASSLTVQEETQYF. The CDR3 nucleotides read TGTGCCAGCAGCCTCACGGTACAAGAGGAGACCCAGTACTTC.

A word on this clone: At one end the junction does not follow the germline gene, possibly because of a read error. The CDR3, as DNA: TGTGCCAGTAGCGTAGTTCAGAACTATGGCTACACCTTC. Residues: CASSVVQNYGYTF. The chain joins TRBV9 to TRBJ1-2; D is undetermined. CDR1 and CDR2 from the germline V gene are SGDLS and YYNGEE. This CDR3 comprises 13 residues.

The chain joins TRBV5-6 to TRBJ2-7; D possibly matches TRBD1 or TRBD2 (5 bases each). There are 15 residues in the CDR3. Deletions cut 2 bases from V and 0 bases from J, with 12 bases between. The germline V gene encodes CDR1 SGHDT and CDR2 YYEEEE. The CDR3 is CASSLGWGSSYEQYF. The CDR3 DNA is TGTGCCAGCAGCTTAGGTTGGGGGAGCTCCTACGAGCAGTACTTC. Variable domain in full (rest from reference TRBV5-6 and TRBJ2-7): DAGVTQSPTHLIKTRGQQVTLRCSPKSGHDTVSWYQQALGQGPQFIFQYYEEEERQRGNFPDRFSGHQFPNYSSELNVNALLLGDSALYLCASSLGWGSSYEQYFGPGTRLTVT.

V gene TRBV5-1 combines with J gene TRBJ2-5, with TRBD1 matching 7 bases. The V gene's germline CDR1 is SGHRS and CDR2 YFSETQ. The CDR3 length is 15 residues. V trimming: 0 bases; J trimming: 5 bases; junction bases outside the gene matches: 7. The CDR3 region has the DNA TGCGCCAGCAGCTTGGGACAGGGTGGGAAGGAGACCCAGTACTTC. Translated: CASSLGQGGKETQYF.

To note about this clone: An end of the junction does not agree with germline; a read error may underlie this. At the DNA level, this CDR3 is encoded by other sequences in the same sample as well. The gene calls are TRBV10-3 and TRBJ2-7, with D possibly being TRBD2 (6 bases). Germline CDR1 is ENHRY and CDR2 is SYGVKD. This CDR3 is 15 amino acids long. As DNA, the CDR3 is TGTGCCATCAGTGATGTTGGAGGGAGCTCCTACGAGCAATACTTC. It is translated as CAISDVGGSSYEQYF.

This clone showed up just a few times. The chain employs TRBV7-9 and TRBJ2-7, with a possible D match to TRBD2 (5 bases). Germline V lookup: CDR1 SEHNR, CDR2 FQNEAQ (reference sequence). The CDR3 has 16 amino acids. V lost 1 base and J 5 bases, leaving 18 bases between the germline ends. CDR3 amino acids: CASSLGAEQYNDEQYF. CDR3 nucleotides: TGTGCCAGCAGCTTAGGAGCGGAACAGTACAACGACGAGCAGTACTTC. Combining the CDR3 with reference TRBV7-9 and TRBJ2-7 gives the whole variable domain DTGVSQNPRHKITKRGQNVTFRCDPISEHNRLYWYRQTLGQGPEFLTYFQNEAQLEKSRLLSDRFSAERPKGSFSTLEIQRTEQGDSAMYLCASSLGAEQYNDEQYFGPGTRLTVT.

The J gene is TRBJ2-7, the V gene TRBV20-1; D is ambiguous. The CDR3 contains 11 residues. Germline V gene data show CDR1 as DFQATT and CDR2 as SNEGSKA (reference sequence). Trimming took off 3 bases at V and 4 bases at J, with 7 bases between the two ends. The CDR3 nucleotides are TGCAGTGCTAGCAACGGATACGAGCAGTACTTC. It encodes CSASNGYEQYF.

The V call is TRBV4-1, the J call TRBJ2-4; D possibly corresponds to TRBD2 (6 bases). Trimming removed 3 bases at V and 6 bases at J, with 15 bases between. From germline, CDR1 is MGHRA and CDR2 YSYEKL. This CDR3 is built from 15 residues. The CDR3 nucleotides are TGCGCCAGCAGCCAGTCCCTCGGGAGAGTAAACATTCAGTACTTC. It encodes CASSQSLGRVNIQYF.

CDR3 residues: CSASDGLSGNTIYF. CDR3 bases: TGCAGTGCTAGTGATGGGCTCTCTGGAAACACCATATATTTT. The V gene is TRBV20-1, the J gene TRBJ1-3; no clear D gene. Trimming pared 3 bases from V and 0 bases from J, leaving 9 bases between. The CDR3 runs 14 residues. In germline, CDR1 is DFQATT, CDR2 SNEGSKA (reference sequence).

The chain is built from TRBV13 and TRBJ2-7; 9 bases map to TRBD1. The V gene end was trimmed by 5 bases and the J gene end by 4 bases; junction bases not matched to a gene: 9. The CDR3 extends over 15 amino acids. Germline V gives CDR1 PRHDT, CDR2 FYEKMQ (reference sequence). The CDR3 DNA follows: TGTGCCAGCAGCCCCCGGGACAGGGCAGGTTACGAGCAGTACTTC. It is translated as CASSPRDRAGYEQYF.

The V and J genes are TRBV6-2 or TRBV6-3 and TRBJ1-1, with 9 bases matching TRBD1. With V trimmed by 5 bases and J by 1 base, 5 bases remained unmatched. Germline lookup yields CDR1 MNHEY and CDR2 SVGEGT. The CDR3 is 15 residues long. CDR3 residues: CASSPLQGANTEAFF. CDR3 DNA: TGTGCCAGCAGTCCCTTACAGGGGGCGAACACTGAAGCTTTCTTT.

This chain joins TRBV6-5 and TRBJ1-4; unclear D gene. The length of the CDR3 is 15 residues. The V end lost 0 bases, the J end lost 8 bases, and 13 bases lay between the germline ends. The germline V gene encodes CDR1 MNHEY and CDR2 SVGAGI. The CDR3 spells CASSYSGSSGEKLFF. The CDR3, as DNA: TGTGCCAGCAGTTACTCGGGGAGTTCGGGCGAAAAACTGTTTTTT.

The chain couples TRBV28 to TRBJ2-7; unclear D gene. Germline CDR1 is MDHEN and CDR2 is SYDVKM. The CDR3 covers 14 residues. Trimming removed 2 bases from V and 2 bases from J, with 10 bases in between. The CDR3 DNA follows: TGTGCCAGCAGTTTAGGAGTCCTCCCCTACGAGCAGTACTTC. Its protein is CASSLGVLPYEQYF.

The rearrangement joins TRBV4-1 to TRBJ2-7, with TRBD1 matching over 10 bases. Germline-derived CDR1 and CDR2 are MGHRA and YSYEKL. The CDR3 has 17 amino acids. Trimming removed 0 bases from V and 5 bases from J; junction bases left unmatched: 10. Here the CDR3 DNA reads TGCGCCAGCAGCCAAGAGTTCCCCGACAGGGGGCGACACGAGCAGTACTTC. Its translation: CASSQEFPDRGRHEQYF.

The rearrangement uses TRBV3-1 (or the pseudogene TRBV3-2) and TRBJ1-1; tentatively, D is TRBD1 (6 bases). The CDR3 covers 13 residues. Trimming removed 3 bases at V and 3 bases at J, with 8 bases between. Germline CDR1 LGHDT, CDR2 YNNKEL (reference sequence). The CDR3 sequence is CASSHEGDTEAFF. As DNA, the CDR3 is TGTGCCAGCAGCCACGAGGGGGACACTGAAGCTTTCTTT.

The CDR3 coding sequence is TGTGCCAGCTCACCCCCTGGACAGGACAAAAACATTCAGTACTTC. This encodes CASSPPGQDKNIQYF. The chain combines TRBV18 with TRBJ2-4; TRBD1 aligns across 7 bases. The CDR3 has 15 amino acids. V shed 3 bases and J 3 bases; nucleotides not matched to a gene: 5. From germline, CDR1 is KGHSH and CDR2 LQKENI.

The chain uses TRBV6-2 or TRBV6-3 and TRBJ1-4, with D maybe TRBD1 (5 bases). From germline, CDR1 is MNHEY and CDR2 SVGEGT. CDR3 length: 17 amino acids. V lost 4 bases and J 2 bases, leaving 17 bases between the germline ends. The CDR3 DNA reads TGTGCCAGCAGTTCTTGGACGCAAGAGGGGACTAATGAAAAACTGTTTTTT. Encoded protein: CASSSWTQEGTNEKLFF.

This chain joins TRBV5-5 and TRBJ2-1, with 8 bases lining up with TRBD2. The germline V gene has CDR1 SGHKS and CDR2 YYEKEE (reference sequence). There are 15 residues in the CDR3. The ends lost 4 bases at V and 2 bases at J; junction bases unmatched: 5. Here the CDR3 DNA reads TGTGCCAGCAGCATAGGACTAGCCCCCTACAATGAGCAGTTCTTC. As protein: CASSIGLAPYNEQFF.

This chain connects TRBV12-3 or TRBV12-4 to TRBJ1-2, with unresolved D. The CDR3 spans 13 residues. Trimming cost V 7 bases and J 0 bases, with 9 bases left between them. In DNA, the CDR3 is TGTGCCAGCACCGCAGTGGCTAACTATGGCTACACCTTC. It is translated as CASTAVANYGYTF.

The genes are TRBV6-5 and TRBJ2-7; D is undetermined. The CDR3 is made up of 15 amino acids. In germline, CDR1 is MNHEY, CDR2 SVGAGI. Trimming stripped 2 bases from V and 0 bases from J, with 11 bases between. The CDR3: CASSYGSTGSYEQYF. As DNA, the CDR3 is TGTGCCAGCAGTTACGGCTCGACGGGCTCCTACGAGCAGTACTTC.

The chain couples TRBV29-1 to TRBJ2-3, with TRBD1 matching over 10 bases. With 2 bases clipped from V and 6 bases from J, the junction kept 8 bases outside the gene matches. The CDR3 is made up of 15 amino acids. Germline-derived CDR1 and CDR2 are SQVTM and ANQGSEA. CDR3 protein: CSVERDRGPADTQYF. The CDR3 region has the DNA TGCAGCGTTGAAAGGGACAGGGGTCCGGCTGATACGCAGTATTTT.

The chain links TRBV5-4 to TRBJ2-3, with 11 positions matching TRBD2. With V trimmed by 2 bases and J by 5 bases, 4 bases remained unmatched. In germline, CDR1 is SGHNT, CDR2 YYREEE (reference sequence). The CDR3 length is 15 residues. CDR3 DNA sequence: TGTGCCAGCAGCTTAGTAGCGGGAGGGGGAGATACGCAGTATTTT. Translation: CASSLVAGGGDTQYF.

In its sample, this clone was seen once. The rearrangement links TRBV29-1 to TRBJ2-7; 9 positions agree with TRBD2. The ends lost 4 bases at V and 9 bases at J; junction bases unmatched: 10. CDR3 length equals 13 residues. The V gene's germline CDR1 is SQVTM and CDR2 ANQGSEA. In nucleotides, the CDR3 is TGCAGCGTTGGGACTAGCGAGGGGACGGGGCAGTACTTC. This codes for CSVGTSEGTGQYF.

The chain uses TRBV9 and TRBJ2-1, with 8 bases matching TRBD1. Per the germline V gene, CDR1 is SGDLS and CDR2 is YYNGEE. CDR3 length: 15 residues. V shed 2 bases and J 6 bases; nucleotides not matched to a gene: 7. The CDR3 loop is CASSVPGQVGNEQFF. CDR3 DNA sequence: TGTGCCAGCAGCGTTCCGGGACAGGTCGGCAATGAGCAGTTCTTC.

The chain recombines TRBV19 with TRBJ1-5, with D possibly TRBD1 on 5 matching bases. V was trimmed by 7 bases and J by 0 bases, leaving 16 bases between them. The CDR3 spans 16 residues. CDR1 LNHDA and CDR2 SQIVND come from the germline V gene (reference sequence). The CDR3 spells CASTPGQFFSNQPQHF. The CDR3 nucleotides read TGTGCCAGTACCCCGGGGCAGTTTTTTAGCAATCAGCCCCAGCATTTT.

The genes are TRBV18 and TRBJ1-5; the D is unclear. Germline CDR1 reads KGHSH; CDR2 reads LQKENI. The CDR3 totals 15 residues. V was pared by 2 bases and J by 6 bases, with 14 bases between. CDR3 protein: CASSPGVVTSQPQHF. CDR3 DNA: TGTGCCAGCTCACCAGGGGTGGTGACTAGTCAGCCCCAGCATTTT. Variable domain in full (rest from reference TRBV18 and TRBJ1-5): NAGVMQNPRHLVRRRGQEARLRCSPMKGHSHVYWYRQLPEEGLKFMVYLQKENIIDESGMPKERFSAEFPKEGPSILRIQQVVRGDSAAYFCASSPGVVTSQPQHFGDGTRLSIL.

This chain uses TRBV2 with TRBJ2-5; 8 bases match TRBD1. Per the germline V gene, CDR1 is SNHLY and CDR2 is FYNNEI. The CDR3 loop spans 12 amino acids. The trim removed 8 bases at V and 3 bases at J, leaving 2 bases unmatched. For the CDR3, the DNA is TGTGCCAGCGGACAGGGTGAAGAGACCCAGTACTTC. It encodes CASGQGEETQYF.

In its sample, this clone was seen once. V usage is TRBV14 and J usage is TRBJ1-2; D is possibly TRBD1 (5 bases). CDR1 and CDR2 (germline): SGHDN, FVKESK. V lost 3 bases, J lost 10 bases, and 12 bases lay in between. The CDR3 sequence is 12 residues long. The DNA for the CDR3 is TGTGCCAGCAGCCAGGGGGTACCCCTCTACACCTTC. It specifies CASSQGVPLYTF.